The 24 T cell receptor beta chains below all came from one sample that was sequenced in a study of T cells in localized non-small cell lung cancer. Repertoires were generated with immunoSEQ multiplex PCR, while TCRdb's copy carries only in-frame clones and drops some. Of around 80,000 clones listed, roughly 80% are singletons. The material sequenced was PBMCs, taken before any cancer treatment. These receptors all stem from a man aged 40-75 years with stage II squamous cell lung carcinoma.

In its sample, this clone was seen once. The chain is built from TRBV7-2 and TRBJ2-6; TRBD1 matches at 8 bases. Per the germline V gene, CDR1 is SGHTA and CDR2 is FQGNSA. The CDR3 sequence is 14 residues long. J lost 12 bases, V lost 4 bases, and 8 bases had no gene match. CDR3 sequence reads: CASSYGTGLSVLTF. CDR3 nucleotide sequence: TGTGCCAGCAGCTACGGGACAGGCCTTTCCGTCCTGACTTTC.

Only one count was recorded for this clone. The CDR3 here is CASSESRADYRYGYTF. The DNA for the CDR3 is TGTGCCAGCAGTGAAAGTAGGGCAGACTACCGCTATGGCTACACCTTC. The rearrangement links TRBV6-1 to TRBJ1-2; D gene unclear. The germline CDR1 and CDR2 sequences are MNHNS and SASEGT. Trimming took 2 bases from V and 4 from J, leaving 17 bases between them. The CDR3 sequence is 16 residues long.

The rearrangement links TRBV7-2 to TRBJ1-5; 9 bases are shared with TRBD1. Germline lookup yields CDR1 SGHTA and CDR2 FQGNSA. J lost 9 bases, V lost 5 bases, and 5 bases had no gene match. This CDR3 has 13 residues. The CDR3 nucleotides read TGTGCCAGCAGCAAGGGACAGGGATGGCCCCAGCATTTT. Protein: CASSKGQGWPQHF.

The J gene is TRBJ2-1, the V gene TRBV5-4, with TRBD2 identical over 14 bases. This CDR3 contains 17 residues. CDR1 is SGHNT, CDR2 YYREEE, per germline (reference sequence). Trimming cost V 5 bases and J 3 bases; bases outside gene matches: 7. The CDR3, as DNA: TGTGCCAGCAGATTTAGACTAGCGGGAGGGAACTACAATGAGCAGTTCTTC. Translation gives CASRFRLAGGNYNEQFF.

This clone was detected only once. The genes are TRBV4-3 and TRBJ1-4; no definite D call. Between the trimmed V and J ends, which lost 3 bases and 5 bases, there was a span of 7 bases. The CDR3 has 13 residues. Looked up from germline, CDR1 is LGHNA and CDR2 is YSLEER. DNA for the CDR3: TGCGCCAGCAGCCACAAAGAAAATGAAAAACTGTTTTTT. Translating gives CASSHKENEKLFF.

The V and J genes are TRBV15 and TRBJ2-5; D is perhaps TRBD1 (6 bases). CDR3 size: 14 residues. The V gene's germline CDR1 is LNHNV and CDR2 YYDKDF (reference sequence). Trimming took 0 bases from V and 2 from J, leaving 7 bases between them. The CDR3 coding sequence is TGTGCCACCAGCAGAGACAGGGGTCAAGAGACCCAGTACTTC. Amino acid sequence: CATSRDRGQETQYF.

The chain recombines TRBV10-3 with TRBJ2-1; no definite D call. There are 14 residues in the CDR3. V was shortened by 3 bases and J by 0 bases, with 6 bases between the two germline ends. Per germline, CDR1 ENHRY and CDR2 SYGVKD. The CDR3 protein is CAISDGSSYNEQFF. CDR3 sequence (DNA): TGTGCCATCAGTGATGGAAGCTCCTACAATGAGCAGTTCTTC.

The genes are TRBV4-3 and TRBJ2-1; no definite D call. The germline CDR1 and CDR2 sequences are LGHNA and YSLEER. The CDR3 is made up of 15 amino acids. V was trimmed by 0 bases and J by 0 bases, leaving 6 bases between them. CDR3 sequence (DNA): TGCGCCAGCAGCCAAGACGGATACTCCTACAATGAGCAGTTCTTC. Residues: CASSQDGYSYNEQFF.

The chain has TRBV11-1 and TRBJ2-7, with 7 positions matching TRBD1. The CDR3 length is 11 residues. Trimming cost V 6 bases and J 6 bases; bases outside gene matches: 2. Germline CDR1 reads SGHAT; CDR2 reads FQDESV (reference sequence). The CDR3 spells CASSAGGEQYF. The DNA of the CDR3 is TGTGCCAGCAGTGCAGGGGGCGAGCAGTACTTC.

This chain connects TRBV5-6 to TRBJ2-7, with unresolved D. V lost 0 bases and J 2 bases, leaving 6 bases between the germline ends. Looked up from germline, CDR1 is SGHDT and CDR2 is YYEEEE. The CDR3 consists of 13 residues. CDR3 in DNA: TGTGCCAGCAGCTTGGATAATCCCTACGAGCAGTACTTC. The encoded protein is CASSLDNPYEQYF.

The chain couples TRBV2 to TRBJ2-7, with 9 bases fitting TRBD1. V lost 6 bases to trimming and J lost 3 bases; unmatched junction nucleotides: 6. The germline CDR1 and CDR2 sequences are SNHLY and FYNNEI. This CDR3 contains 14 residues. For the CDR3, the DNA is TGTGCCAGCAGCCCGCAGACAGGGGGCTACGAGCAGTACTTC. It yields the protein CASSPQTGGYEQYF.

CDR3 residues: CASGLVVRGRLEEQFF. The CDR3 DNA is TGTGCTAGTGGTTTGGTAGTCAGGGGGCGCTTAGAAGAGCAGTTCTTC. The rearrangement links TRBV12-5 to TRBJ2-1; 8 bases are shared with TRBD1. Germline V gene lookup returns CDR1 LGHNT and CDR2 FRNRAP. Trimming cost V 0 bases and J 10 bases; bases outside gene matches: 11. This CDR3 has 16 amino acids.

The chain uses TRBV5-4 and TRBJ2-7, with TRBD2 matching over 15 bases. The CDR3 spans 17 residues. Germline CDR1 SGHNT, CDR2 YYREEE (reference sequence). V shed 4 bases and J 3 bases; nucleotides not matched to a gene: 8. The DNA for the CDR3 is TGTGCCAGCAGCCGAGGACTAGCGGGGGGGAGAAACTACGAGCAGTACTTC. Encoded protein: CASSRGLAGGRNYEQYF.

With respect to this clone: Other nucleotide sequences from this sample produce the same CDR3. This chain uses TRBV2 with TRBJ1-1, with D possibly matching TRBD1 (6 bases). The germline V and J ends were trimmed by 4 bases and 4 bases, with 13 bases remaining between them. In germline, CDR1 is SNHLY, CDR2 FYNNEI. CDR3 length equals 14 residues. CDR3 DNA: TGTGCCAGCAGTGCCCGACAGGTGAGCACTGAAGCTTTCTTT. Translation gives CASSARQVSTEAFF.

This chain uses TRBV7-9 with TRBJ2-6; TRBD1 might be the D (5 bases). This CDR3 is built from 19 residues. V was shortened by 0 bases and J by 0 bases, with 15 bases between the two germline ends. Germline CDR1 is SEHNR and CDR2 is FQNEAQ (reference sequence). The CDR3 DNA reads TGTGCCAGCAGCTTAGCTCCCAGACAGACCCGCTCTGGGGCCAACGTCCTGACTTTC. Amino acids: CASSLAPRQTRSGANVLTF.

The rearrangement joins TRBV21-1 to TRBJ1-6. TRBV21-1 is classified as a pseudogene. The CDR3 has 18 residues. CDR3 bases: TGTGCCAGCAGCAAAGTAAGGCAGACGAGCTCCTATAATTCACCCCTCCACTTT. The encoded protein is CASSKVRQTSSYNSPLHF.

The V gene is TRBV6-5, the J gene TRBJ2-7; 8 nucleotides agree with TRBD2. The CDR3 contains 11 residues. Losses at the gene ends were 6 bases for V and 7 bases for J; bases not matched to a gene: 2. Germline CDR1 and CDR2: MNHEY and SVGAGI. CDR3 sequence: CASRTSGEQYF. CDR3 bases: TGTGCCAGCAGAACTAGCGGAGAGCAGTACTTC.

V and J are TRBV7-6 and TRBJ2-1; D is perhaps TRBD2 (5 bases). The germline gives CDR1 SGHVS, CDR2 FNYEAQ. This CDR3 spans 13 amino acids. V was pared by 0 bases and J by 8 bases, with 8 bases between. DNA for the CDR3: TGTGCCAGCAGCTTAGCGCAGCGGTATGAGCAGTTCTTC. Its translation: CASSLAQRYEQFF. Supplemented by reference TRBV7-6 and TRBJ2-1, the full variable domain reads GAGVSQSPRYKVTKRGQDVALRCDPISGHVSLYWYRQALGQGPEFLTYFNYEAQQDKSGLPNDRFSAERPEGSISTLTIQRTEQRDSAMYRCASSLAQRYEQFFGPGTRLTVL.

The genes are TRBV6-1 and TRBJ2-1; the match to TRBD2 covers 7 bases. Germline CDR1 MNHNS, CDR2 SASEGT. This CDR3 contains 18 residues. V lost 2 bases and J lost 3; bases outside the gene matches: 13. The CDR3 DNA is TGTGCCAGCAGTGAAAGGAGGGGTTCAGCGGGAAGCTACAATGAGCAGTTCTTC. It encodes CASSERRGSAGSYNEQFF.

The chain joins TRBV5-1 to TRBJ2-4, with D possibly being TRBD1 (5 bases). Trimming stripped 3 bases from V and 4 bases from J, with 20 bases between. Per the germline V gene, CDR1 is SGHRS and CDR2 is YFSETQ. The CDR3 contains 17 residues. CDR3 region: CASSSASLIGAKNIQYF. CDR3 DNA sequence: TGCGCCAGCAGCTCGGCGTCGCTTATAGGGGCGAAAAACATTCAGTACTTC. Together with reference TRBV5-1 and TRBJ2-4, the CDR3 gives the full variable domain: KAGVTQTPRYLIKTRGQQVTLSCSPISGHRSVSWYQQTPGQGLQFLFEYFSETQRNKGNFPGRFSGRQFSNSRSEMNVSTLELGDSALYLCASSSASLIGAKNIQYFGAGTRLSVL.

The rearrangement uses TRBV14 and TRBJ2-2; D may be TRBD2 (5 bases). Germline V CDR1 and CDR2: SGHDN, FVKESK. The CDR3 covers 13 residues. Trimming removed 8 bases from V and 2 bases from J, with 9 bases in between. The CDR3 coding sequence is TGTGCCAGCGAGGACTTTAACACCGGGGAGCTGTTTTTT. Residues: CASEDFNTGELFF.

This clone was detected a few times. This chain connects TRBV6-1 to TRBJ1-6; a weak D match, TRBD1 (6 bases). The V gene lost 7 bases and the J gene lost 7 bases, with 11 bases spanning the gap. CDR1 is MNHNS, CDR2 SASEGT, per germline. The CDR3 is 13 residues long. CDR3 sequence (DNA): TGTGCCAGCATGGAGACAGGAAATTCACCCCTCCACTTT. It specifies CASMETGNSPLHF.

The chain combines TRBV27 with TRBJ2-7; 10 bases align to TRBD1. This CDR3 region has 14 residues. CDR1 and CDR2 (germline): MNHEY, SMNVEV (reference sequence). With 4 bases clipped from V and 6 bases from J, the junction kept 6 bases outside the gene matches. This CDR3 reads CASSSAGQGIEQYF. The CDR3 region has the DNA TGTGCCAGCAGTTCAGCGGGACAGGGGATCGAGCAGTACTTC.

This clone was found a few times. The rearrangement uses TRBV19 and TRBJ1-2, with 7 bases aligning to TRBD1. Trimming removed 6 bases from V and 3 bases from J; junction bases left unmatched: 7. The CDR3 is made up of 14 amino acids. From germline, CDR1 is LNHDA and CDR2 SQIVND (reference sequence). CDR3 protein: CASSDPGTDYGYTF. CDR3 in DNA: TGTGCCAGTAGCGACCCTGGGACAGACTATGGCTACACCTTC. The entire variable domain, with the rest obtained from reference TRBV19 and TRBJ1-2, is as follows: DGGITQSPKYLFRKEGQNVTLSCEQNLNHDAMYWYRQDPGQGLRLIYYSQIVNDFQKGDIAEGYSVSREKKESFPLTVTSAQKNPTAFYLCASSDPGTDYGYTFGSGTRLTVV.